This T cell receptor (beta chain) was captured in a study of T-cell reconstitution after alpha-beta-depleted transplantation in children. The study, taken as a whole, reports: After one year, T-cell counts and TCRbeta diversity mostly came from new T cells. There were some patients whose high TCRbeta diversity at day 60 came from surviving recipient T cells and thymic progenitors. There were reportedly several hundred expanded graft clones from which alpha-beta T cells came about two months after transplant.

The length of the CDR3 is 15 residues. The germline V gene has CDR1 DFQATT and CDR2 SNEGSKA (reference sequence). Between the trimmed V and J ends, which lost 5 bases and 2 bases, there was a span of 17 bases. This clonotype was counted many times. What it recognizes is unknown. Unique molecular identifiers tagged the TCRbeta library. TCRdb processed the PCR reads anew with MiXCR; each CDR3 protein has one entry. The sample consists of hundreds of thousands of distinct CDR3 sequences, about an eighth of them appearing once. The clonotype originates from a girl aged 2 to 9 with congenital amegakaryocytic thrombocytopenia, due to receive a stem cell transplant. The chain employs TRBV20-1 and TRBJ2-3; tentatively, D is TRBD2 (5 bases). The specimen comprised PBMCs, sampled before TCRalphabeta/CD19-depleted stem cell transplant. The DNA for the CDR3 is TGCAGTGCTCCAGCCCCCCTAGCCGACACAGATACGCAGTATTTT. It specifies CSAPAPLADTDTQYF.